One and the same sample provided the 5 T cell receptor beta chains below, sequenced in a study of T-cell memory formation after mild COVID-19. TCRdb reprocessed the 5' RACE reads with MiXCR, giving one entry per CDR3 protein. The table has fewer than 140,000 distinct CDR3 sequences, approximately 15% seen once; the top ten hold 28%. Sequencing was performed on PBMCs or a T cell subset sorted from them (not recorded which). These TCRs come from an adult woman who had mild COVID-19 (a few samples of this study predate the infection). Cell type and time point are not known.

This clonotype was seen a handful of times. The rearrangement uses TRBV5-1 and TRBJ2-7; D not resolved. CDR3 length: 14 residues. The V end lost 0 bases, the J end lost 0 bases, and 7 bases lay between the germline ends. Germline CDR1 reads SGHRS; CDR2 reads YFSETQ. The CDR3 DNA is TGCGCCAGCAGCTTGGCTTGGGACTCCTACGAGCAGTACTTC. Translating gives CASSLAWDSYEQYF. Combining the CDR3 with reference TRBV5-1 and TRBJ2-7 gives the whole variable domain KAGVTQTPRYLIKTRGQQVTLSCSPISGHRSVSWYQQTPGQGLQFLFEYFSETQRNKGNFPGRFSGRQFSNSRSEMNVSTLELGDSALYLCASSLAWDSYEQYFGPGTRLTVT.

This clonotype has ten or more counts. The rearrangement uses TRBV7-6 and TRBJ2-2; D is perhaps TRBD2 (5 bases). Germline V gene data show CDR1 as SGHVS and CDR2 as FNYEAQ. The length of the CDR3 is 15 residues. The V and J ends lost 1 base and 4 bases respectively, with 10 bases between them. CDR3 in amino acids: CASSLGFGVTGELFF. The CDR3 nucleotides read TGTGCCAGCAGCTTAGGCTTCGGGGTCACCGGGGAGCTGTTTTTT. Full variable domain (missing parts from reference TRBV7-6 and TRBJ2-2): GAGVSQSPRYKVTKRGQDVALRCDPISGHVSLYWYRQALGQGPEFLTYFNYEAQQDKSGLPNDRFSAERPEGSISTLTIQRTEQRDSAMYRCASSLGFGVTGELFFGEGSRLTVL.

This clonotype occurred a few times. CDR3: CASSPFSWGGGKGPNSPLHF. CDR3 DNA sequence: TGCGCCAGCAGCCCGTTTTCGTGGGGTGGGGGGAAAGGACCTAACTCACCCCTCCACTTT. J is TRBJ1-6 and V is TRBV4-1; tentatively, D is TRBD1 (5 bases). This CDR3 has 20 residues. Germline assignment: CDR1 MGHRA and CDR2 YSYEKL. Trimming removed 4 bases from V and 10 bases from J, with 32 bases in between.

This clonotype was detected a few times. The rearrangement joins TRBV7-9 to TRBJ2-5, with D hard to call. The CDR3 sequence is 12 residues long. CDR1 and CDR2 (germline): SEHNR, FQNEAQ (reference sequence). Trimming cost V 8 bases and J 2 bases, with 9 bases left between them. In DNA, the CDR3 is TGTGCCAGCGACCACCCGCAAGAGACCCAGTACTTC. Translating gives CASDHPQETQYF.

The rearrangement joins TRBV11-2 to TRBJ2-7, with 9 bases lining up with TRBD1. Germline CDR1 SGHAT, CDR2 FQNNGV. V lost 1 base, J lost 2 bases, and 3 bases stayed unmatched. This CDR3 contains 15 residues. CDR3 DNA sequence: TGTGCCAGCAGCTTAGTAGGGACAGGGACCTACGAGCAGTACTTC. Encoded protein: CASSLVGTGTYEQYF. Supplemented by reference TRBV11-2 and TRBJ2-7, the full variable domain reads EAGVAQSPRYKIIEKRQSVAFWCNPISGHATLYWYQQILGQGPKLLIQFQNNGVVDDSQLPKDRFSAERLKGVDSTLKIQPAKLEDSAVYLCASSLVGTGTYEQYFGPGTRLTVT.